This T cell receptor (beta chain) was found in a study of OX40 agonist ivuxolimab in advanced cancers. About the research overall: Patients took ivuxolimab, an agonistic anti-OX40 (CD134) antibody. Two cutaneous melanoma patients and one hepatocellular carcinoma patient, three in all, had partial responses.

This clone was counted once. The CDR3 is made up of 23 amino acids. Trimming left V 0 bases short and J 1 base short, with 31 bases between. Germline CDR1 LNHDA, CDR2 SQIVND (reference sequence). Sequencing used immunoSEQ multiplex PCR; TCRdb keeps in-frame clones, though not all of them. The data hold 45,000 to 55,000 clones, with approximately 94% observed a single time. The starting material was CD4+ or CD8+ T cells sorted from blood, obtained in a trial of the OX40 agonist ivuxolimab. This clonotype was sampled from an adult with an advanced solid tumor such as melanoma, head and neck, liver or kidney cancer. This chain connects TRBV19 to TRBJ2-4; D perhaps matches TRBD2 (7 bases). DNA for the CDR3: TGTGCCAGTAGTATAGATGGGCCCCGGCAGGGGAAAACTAGCGCCTACGCCAAAAACATTCAGTACTTC. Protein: CASSIDGPRQGKTSAYAKNIQYF.